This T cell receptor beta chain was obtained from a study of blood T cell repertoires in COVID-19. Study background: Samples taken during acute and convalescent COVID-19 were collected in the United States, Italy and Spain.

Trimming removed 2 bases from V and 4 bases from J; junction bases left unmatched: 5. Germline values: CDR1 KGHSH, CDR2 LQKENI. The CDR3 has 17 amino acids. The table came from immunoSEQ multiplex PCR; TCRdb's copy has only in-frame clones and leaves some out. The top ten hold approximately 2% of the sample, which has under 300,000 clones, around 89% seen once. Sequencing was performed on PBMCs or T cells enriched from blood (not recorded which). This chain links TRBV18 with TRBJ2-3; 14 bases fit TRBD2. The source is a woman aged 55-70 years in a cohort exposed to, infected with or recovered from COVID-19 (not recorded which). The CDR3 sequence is CASSPETSGRAADTQYF. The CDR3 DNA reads TGTGCCAGCTCACCAGAGACTAGCGGGAGGGCCGCAGATACGCAGTATTTT.